Listed here are 3 T cell receptor beta chains from one sample, sequenced in a study of blood T cell repertoires in COVID-19. Some clones are missing from TCRdb's copy, which holds only in-frame ones; the method was immunoSEQ multiplex PCR. The sample contains about 240,000 clones, 83% of which appear only once. The sequenced material came from PBMCs or T cells enriched from blood (not recorded which). The receptor source for this set is a woman aged 40 to 55 who had been exposed to COVID-19.

This chain links TRBV14 with TRBJ1-3, with 10 bases lining up with TRBD1. The V and J ends lost 2 bases and 1 base, in that order; junction bases with no gene match: 5. The length of the CDR3 is 17 residues. Per the germline V gene, CDR1 is SGHDN and CDR2 is FVKESK. Written as DNA, the CDR3 is TGTGCCAGCAGCCAAAGGACAGGGGGTCTTTCTGGAAACACCATATATTTT. Translation gives CASSQRTGGLSGNTIYF.

The chain joins TRBV9 to TRBJ2-1; D may be TRBD2 (6 bases). The ends were cut back, 4 bases at V and 5 bases at J, with 16 bases in the middle. This CDR3 is 15 amino acids long. The germline V gene has CDR1 SGDLS and CDR2 YYNGEE. The CDR3 spells CASSLEGGANNEQFF. The CDR3 DNA reads TGTGCCAGCAGCCTCGAGGGCGGGGCGAACAATGAGCAGTTCTTC.

Only one count was recorded for this clone. The rearrangement links TRBV9 to TRBJ2-3; 10 nucleotides agree with TRBD2. The ends lost 1 base at V and 2 bases at J; junction bases unmatched: 1. CDR3 length equals 15 residues. Germline loops: CDR1 SGDLS, CDR2 YYNGEE. The CDR3: CASSVLAGDTDTQYF. The CDR3 nucleotides read TGTGCCAGCAGCGTACTAGCGGGGGACACAGATACGCAGTATTTT.